This T cell receptor (beta chain) came from a study of cytomegalovirus exposure and HLA in healthy donors. The PCR was carried out with 60 Vbeta primers and 13 Jbeta primers. Data came from immunoSEQ multiplex PCR; TCRdb stores just in-frame clones and leaves some out. In the table there are roughly 110,000 clones, about 81% of which are singletons. This clone was seen a single time. The V end was cut by 0 bases, the J end by 5 bases, with 4 bases between. The CDR3 sequence is 12 residues long. CDR1 and CDR2 (germline): SGHRS, YFSETQ. Sequencing input: PBMCs. The rearrangement joins TRBV5-1 to TRBJ2-3; D gene uncertain. The TCR comes from a male donor in good health and CMV-seropositive. The CDR3 region has the DNA TGCGCCAGCAGCTTGGTGCGAGATACGCAGTATTTT. Translating it yields CASSLVRDTQYF.